This entry features one T cell receptor beta chain sequence. Its antigen is as yet unknown. Clones were read by immunoSEQ multiplex PCR, and TCRdb kept only the in-frame ones, dropping some. The sample shows 150,000 to 200,000 clones, more than 65% of them seen only once. The source of the sample is a study of cytotoxic CD8 clonotypes in ibrutinib-treated CLL. Whole-study results and caveats: While tracking circulating CD8+ T-cell counts, baseline clonality exceeded that of age-matched healthy donors. Before falling back toward baseline at progression, clonality had risen at the time of ibrutinib response. Samples were collected at differing times from sustained-remission and progressing patients.

The germline V gene has CDR1 MDHEN and CDR2 SYDVKM. The CDR3 has 16 residues. Trimming shortened V by 7 bases and J by 2 bases, and 20 bases separated the two germline ends. Sample: PBMCs, taken after 12 months of ibrutinib treatment. This receptor was obtained from a human donor with chronic lymphocytic leukemia. The rearrangement links TRBV28 to TRBJ1-2; D perhaps matches TRBD1 (6 bases). CDR3 residues: CASTPRGARVNYGYTF. The CDR3 coding sequence is TGTGCCAGCACCCCACGGGGGGCACGAGTCAACTATGGCTACACCTTC.